This TCR beta chain came from a study of human T cells and chemical hapten exposure. Study in general: An approximately 2 cm by approximately 2 cm inner upper arm patch received 2% DPC for sensitization.

Original processing notes: From approximately 25,000 to 650,000 TCRs were found per sample, with a median of approximately 96,000. From the RACE reads, TCRdb called clonotypes with MiXCR, one entry per CDR3 protein. It is TCRdb's table, rather than the study itself, that gives the V and J calls and clone size. The sample yields roughly 82,000 distinct CDR3 sequences, 10% to 15% seen once. Trimming stripped 8 bases from V and 2 bases from J, with 12 bases between. The germline CDR1 and CDR2 sequences are SQVTM and ANQGSEA. The CDR3 is 12 residues long. This clonotype showed up many times. Stated time point: patch test 1, 2 weeks after DPC sensitization. Treatment of the sample: therapeutic diphenylcyclopropenone sensitization with weekly scalp DPC.

Sequenced material: whole blood, taken in connection with sensitization to the hapten diphenylcyclopropenone (DPC). This clonotype originated in a woman in her sixties or seventies with alopecia areata. Some clones in this sample may be carry-over from other donors' samples. The chain carries TRBV29-1 and TRBJ2-5; tentatively, D is TRBD1 (5 bases). The CDR3 loop reads CSTLDRQETQYF. The CDR3 DNA reads TGCAGCACCCTTGACAGACAAGAGACCCAGTACTTC.